A selection of T cell receptor beta chains follows, all from one sample in a study of shared clonotypes between healthy human individuals. TCRdb keeps only in-frame clones here, not all; method: immunoSEQ multiplex PCR. Found here are over a million clones, around 98.5% of them singletons; the top ten hold over 0.3%. The sequenced material came from naive CD4+ T cells sorted from blood. The receptors here all came from a man aged 25 to 40 in good health. Both conserved end residues are part of each CDR3.

cdr3_aa	v_call
CSVEDLGQGGAFF	TRBV29-1
CASSSGPFIGYTF	TRBV27
CASSYGRTSGNTIYF	TRBV6-5
CASSFNVGNTEAFF	TRBV11-2
CASSLASSGPYNEQFF	TRBV7-9
CASSVGVRTTDTQYF	TRBV9
CASSRTANYGYTF	TRBV5-4
CASSLGLAGVDEQFF	TRBV7-2
CASSPGVGEKLFF	TRBV18
CASSSDNRNQPQHF	TRBV6-5
CASSYSGQETQYF	TRBV6-5
CATEGTASTDTQYF	TRBV15
CASSRNTGELFF	TRBV4-3
CASRRELYEQYF	TRBV6-6
CASRQAGGLGELFF	TRBV9
CASSLFTEPYGYTF	TRBV5-6
CASKWGLETSYNEQFF	TRBV28
CASSLYGDSGYEQYF	TRBV27
CASSTQTGVALGNQPQHF	TRBV18
CASSPETPMAGANVLTF	TRBV5-6
CASSLIFAGGDEQYF	TRBV5-1
CATSSKFHEQYF	TRBV15
CASSLGGNGRNQPQHF	TRBV5-1
CASDLTESYEQYF	TRBV10-1
CASSSRVGSGGYTF	TRBV28
CASSLAPIYEQFF	TRBV5-4
CASSRPVGGLAKNIQYF	TRBV5-1
CASGLAGFAYTQYF	TRBV28
CASCVVLNTGELFF	TRBV10-1
CASSLLGGADTQYF	TRBV5-1
CASSLKVLAGDQEQYF	TRBV5-6
CAWSVPTSGRGYSYEQYF	TRBV30
CASSLGGAVGNTIYF	TRBV7-2
CASSGLAGGEQYF	TRBV9
CASSLRDRGNIQYF	TRBV4-1
CASSVRGTSGYNEQFF	TRBV9
CASSQDALAGIHEQFF	TRBV14
CASSIQTGSSYNEQFF	TRBV19
CASSQEPGTEAFF	TRBV5-1
CASSITTAKTQYF	TRBV19
CASRRGLAGGLRVTQYF	TRBV28
CASSERGRNTEAFF	TRBV2
CASSLDWGTEAFF	TRBV7-8
CASSHQGRAYEQYF	TRBV7-9
CASSKLAGGPDTQYF	TRBV7-9
CASSLQGIIPNTGELFF	TRBV11-2
CASRPEMTGATEAFF	TRBV6-1
CASSLPGSTNEKLFF	TRBV28
CASSTQGLNTEAFF	TRBV14
CASSPGQGTGDNTGELFF	TRBV7-2
CSVSTGQSSYEQYF	TRBV29-1
CASSQDRLLQGEQYF	TRBV4-1
CASSSRGGGELFF	TRBV5-1
CASSLDGTDYNEQFF	TRBV7-2
CASKVGAGGALPSYEQYF	TRBV28
CASNLAGHEQFF	TRBV19
CASSLDHDRRYADTQYF	TRBV11-2
CASGTGVPYEQYF	TRBV7-6
CASSLGSSPYNEQFF	TRBV28